The entry below gives a single T cell receptor (beta chain) sequence along with its context. Its antigen is as yet unknown. This CDR3 spans 10 amino acids. Trimming removed 8 bases at V and 3 bases at J, with 6 bases between. Germline V CDR1 and CDR2: SGDLS, YYNGEE. This sample stems from a study of T cells in Graves' hyperthyroidism and ophthalmopathy. Study-level findings and limits: Ophthalmopathy was model-predicted a median 6.5 months pre-onset.

RNA transcripts yielded amplified TCR beta CDR3 regions. First-round RT-PCR with HTBI primers amplified the TCR CDR3 region. TCRdb reprocessed the multiplex PCR reads with MiXCR, giving one entry per CDR3 protein. The data contain under 600,000 distinct CDR3 sequences, more than 15% of them singletons. Material for sequencing was blood. The sequence came from a middle-aged woman with Graves' ophthalmopathy. This chain connects TRBV9 to TRBJ2-7, with D hard to call. The chain's CDR3 is CARAVYEQYF. The CDR3 DNA reads TGTGCCAGGGCGGTCTACGAGCAGTACTTC.